One and the same sample provided the 23 T cell receptor beta chains below, sequenced in a study of STAT3 mutations in large granular lymphocyte leukemia. General study findings and limits: Every T-cell large granular lymphocyte leukemia patient had at least one immunodominant TCR beta clonotype.

What these receptors recognize is not known. The table came from immunoSEQ multiplex PCR; TCRdb's copy has only in-frame clones and leaves some out. The sample comprises approximately 5,900 clones, just under 35% of which are singletons, and over 15% rests with the top ten. Material for sequencing was peripheral blood mononuclear cells. These TCRs come from a middle-aged woman with T-cell large granular lymphocyte leukemia. Some clones in this sample may be carry-over from other donors' samples.

The chain combines TRBV4-2 with TRBJ2-6, with a tentative D call TRBD1 (6 bases). The CDR3 consists of 16 residues. From germline, CDR1 is LGHNA and CDR2 YNFKEQ. The ends were cut back, 8 bases at V and 0 bases at J, with 14 bases in the middle. The CDR3 loop reads CASGRTGSSGANVLTF. The DNA of the CDR3 is TGTGCCAGCGGACGTACAGGGAGCTCTGGGGCCAACGTCCTGACTTTC.

The table lists this clone with a few counts. The chain employs TRBV29-1 and TRBJ2-4; 9 bases are a match to TRBD1. V lost 7 bases and J lost 9; bases outside the gene matches: 10. This CDR3 has 13 residues. Germline V CDR1 and CDR2: SQVTM, ANQGSEA. Written as DNA, the CDR3 is TGCAGCGCCCGGACAGGGGTTGGTGGCATTCAGTACTTC. It translates to CSARTGVGGIQYF.

This rearrangement joins TRBV4-1 to TRBJ1-1, with D unresolved. The CDR3 is made up of 13 amino acids. The ends were cut back, 3 bases at V and 4 bases at J, with 9 bases in the middle. Germline V gene lookup returns CDR1 MGHRA and CDR2 YSYEKL. CDR3 sequence (DNA): TGCGCCAGCAGCCACGGATGGAGCACTGAAGCTTTCTTT. This gives the protein CASSHGWSTEAFF.

The genes are TRBV2 and TRBJ1-2, with 7 bases fitting TRBD1. The V and J ends lost 4 bases and 7 bases, in that order; junction bases with no gene match: 6. This CDR3 is built from 13 residues. CDR1 is SNHLY, CDR2 FYNNEI, per germline. CDR3 coding DNA: TGTGCCAGCAGTGGGCAGGGGGTGATTGGCTACACCTTC. Its translation: CASSGQGVIGYTF.

V is TRBV30 and J is TRBJ1-3; D is undetermined. This CDR3 has 11 residues. CDR1 GTSNPN and CDR2 SVGIG come from the germline V gene (reference sequence). V was pared by 0 bases and J by 7 bases, with 4 bases between. The CDR3 DNA reads TGTGCCTGGAGTGTAGTTAACACCATATATTTT. Translation: CAWSVVNTIYF. Full variable domain (rest looked up from reference TRBV30 and TRBJ1-3): SQTIHQWPATLVQPVGSPLSLECTVEGTSNPNLYWYRQAAGRGLQLLFYSVGIGQISSEVPQNLSASRPQDRQFILSSKKLLLSDSGFYLCAWSVVNTIYFGEGSWLTVV.

This chain uses TRBV7-6 with TRBJ2-7; possible D gene TRBD2, 6 bases. Trimming cost V 5 bases and J 7 bases, with 18 bases left between them. The CDR3 sequence is 14 residues long. Germline V lookup: CDR1 SGHVS, CDR2 FNYEAQ. For the CDR3, the DNA is TGTGCCAGCAGCGAAAACACGGGGCGGGGAGAGCAGTACTTC. The encoded protein is CASSENTGRGEQYF.

The chain uses TRBV12-5 and TRBJ1-2; maybe TRBD1 (5 bases). The CDR3 contains 11 residues. V gave up 11 bases and J gave up 4 bases, with 11 bases separating them. The V gene's germline CDR1 is LGHNT and CDR2 FRNRAP. CDR3 protein: CARGGRYGYTF. CDR3 nucleotides: TGTGCTCGGGGGGGACGCTATGGCTACACCTTC.

This clone turned up a few times. The gene calls are TRBV15 and TRBJ2-7; 9 bases line up with TRBD1. Germline CDR1 LNHNV, CDR2 YYDKDF (reference sequence). The CDR3 is made up of 13 amino acids. V shed 6 bases and J 5 bases; nucleotides not matched to a gene: 5. In DNA form, the CDR3 reads TGTGCCACCAGTTACAGGGGGCAGAACGAGCAGTACTTC. It is translated as CATSYRGQNEQYF.

This sequence joins TRBV7-9 and TRBJ1-1; TRBD1 agrees at 8 bases. V shed 6 bases, J shed 5 bases, and the junction held 8 bases outside the gene matches. Germline assignment: CDR1 SEHNR and CDR2 FQNEAQ (reference sequence). The CDR3 consists of 14 residues. The CDR3 DNA follows: TGTGCCAGCAGGCCGACAGGGGCGAGAACTGAAGCTTTCTTT. Translating gives CASRPTGARTEAFF.

This rearrangement joins TRBV7-9 to TRBJ1-4; D possibly corresponds to TRBD1 (6 bases). V was shortened by 6 bases and J by 6 bases, with 17 bases between the two germline ends. This CDR3 is built from 15 residues. CDR1 is SEHNR and CDR2 is FQNEAQ in the germline V gene (reference sequence). CDR3 DNA sequence: TGTGCCAGCAGGTTCCCGGCAGGGGTGGATGAAAAACTGTTTTTT. This sequence encodes CASRFPAGVDEKLFF.

This chain links TRBV4-3 with TRBJ2-7, with D tentatively TRBD1 (6 bases). The CDR3 runs 15 residues. The V end was cut by 0 bases, the J end by 3 bases, with 12 bases between. Germline CDR1 and CDR2: LGHNA and YSLEER. CDR3 residues: CASSQDRGRGYEQYF. The CDR3 bases are TGCGCCAGCAGCCAAGACCGCGGCAGGGGCTACGAGCAGTACTTC.

The rearrangement uses TRBV2 and TRBJ2-7, with D perhaps TRBD2 (6 bases). With 8 bases removed from V and 4 bases from J, the gap between germline ends came to 15 bases. CDR3 length equals 13 residues. Germline V CDR1 and CDR2: SNHLY, FYNNEI. As DNA, the CDR3 is TGTGCCAGCTGCGGCGGGGTACAGTACGAGCAGTACTTC. Protein sequence: CASCGGVQYEQYF.

This clone appeared a few times. This chain links TRBV28 with TRBJ1-2; 7 nucleotides agree with TRBD1. The CDR3 is made up of 16 amino acids. V dropped 6 bases and J dropped 7; count of bases not matched to a gene: 17. Germline CDR1 MDHEN, CDR2 SYDVKM. This chain's CDR3 is CASSEIGGGGAFGYTF. Written as DNA, the CDR3 is TGTGCCAGCAGCGAGATAGGGGGAGGGGGCGCCTTTGGCTACACCTTC.

This clone was recorded only once. The chain joins TRBV27 to TRBJ1-2; 11 bases are shared with TRBD1. Germline V gives CDR1 MNHEY, CDR2 SMNVEV (reference sequence). V lost 2 bases, J lost 8 bases, and 10 bases stayed unmatched. The CDR3 sequence is 16 residues long. CDR3 in amino acids: CASSLNLGGTGGGYTF. The CDR3 DNA reads TGTGCCAGCAGTTTAAATCTGGGGGGGACAGGGGGAGGCTACACCTTC.

The chain employs TRBV13 and TRBJ2-7; 9 bases fit TRBD1. This CDR3 has 14 amino acids. CDR1 is PRHDT and CDR2 is FYEKMQ in the germline V gene (reference sequence). The junction had 4 bases not matched to a gene; V was cut back by 4 bases and J by 3 bases. CDR3 region: CASSSRDRDYEQYF. DNA of the CDR3: TGTGCCAGCAGCTCCCGGGACAGGGACTACGAGCAGTACTTC.

V usage is TRBV25-1 and J usage is TRBJ2-2; TRBD2 aligns across 7 bases. Germline V lookup: CDR1 MGHDK, CDR2 SYGVNS. The CDR3 has 15 amino acids. V shed 2 bases and J 3 bases; nucleotides not matched to a gene: 3. Written as DNA, the CDR3 is TGTGCCAGCAGTGAAGGGACTACCTACACCGGGGAGCTGTTTTTT. This encodes CASSEGTTYTGELFF.

The chain employs TRBV5-4 and TRBJ2-7; the match to TRBD2 covers 15 bases. With 4 bases clipped from V and 4 bases from J, the junction kept 3 bases outside the gene matches. Germline CDR1 and CDR2: SGHNT and YYREEE (reference sequence). This CDR3 contains 15 residues. The CDR3: CASSAGTSGRYEQYF. The CDR3 DNA reads TGTGCCAGCAGCGCCGGGACTAGCGGGAGGTACGAGCAGTACTTC. The complete variable domain, with remaining parts taken from reference TRBV5-4 and TRBJ2-7, reads ETGVTQSPTHLIKTRGQQVTLRCSSQSGHNTVSWYQQALGQGPQFIFQYYREEENGRGNFPPRFSGLQFPNYSSELNVNALELDDSALYLCASSAGTSGRYEQYFGPGTRLTVT.

The rearrangement joins TRBV7-2 to TRBJ2-7; D tentatively fits TRBD1 or TRBD2 (5 bases each). V was shortened by 5 bases and J by 2 bases, with 22 bases between the two germline ends. The CDR3 is 17 amino acids. Germline CDR1 SGHTA, CDR2 FQGNSA. The CDR3 spells CASSPNPGTPLPYEQYF. Here the CDR3 DNA reads TGTGCCAGCAGCCCCAATCCCGGGACCCCACTGCCCTACGAGCAGTACTTC.

This clone came up once. The chain has TRBV15 and TRBJ1-2, with TRBD1 as a possible D gene (5 bases). The V end lost 2 bases, the J end lost 7 bases, and 14 bases lay between the germline ends. The CDR3 sequence is 14 residues long. In germline, CDR1 is LNHNV, CDR2 YYDKDF (reference sequence). Here the CDR3 DNA reads TGTGCCACCAGCAGAAATATGGGGGACCCTGGCTACACCTTC. Translation: CATSRNMGDPGYTF.

On this clone: Relative to the germline gene, one junction end is altered; a read error may explain this. The chain carries TRBV27 and TRBJ2-3; 7 nucleotides align to TRBD1. This CDR3 spans 15 amino acids. Germline loops: CDR1 MNHEY, CDR2 SMNVEV (reference sequence). CDR3 in DNA: TGTGCCTGCAGGGGGTCATGGCTAGCAGGAGATACGCAGTATTTT. Translating it yields CACRGSWLAGDTQYF.

This clone was seen a handful of times. This sequence joins TRBV7-9 and TRBJ1-5; D gene ambiguous. CDR1 and CDR2 (germline): SEHNR, FQNEAQ (reference sequence). The CDR3 length is 13 residues. The V gene lost 5 bases and the J gene lost 6 bases, with 11 bases spanning the gap. The CDR3 loop is CASSPLGSQPQHF. CDR3 nucleotide sequence: TGTGCCAGCAGCCCTCTGGGTTCTCAGCCCCAGCATTTT.

This chain uses TRBV7-9 with TRBJ2-1, with 11 bases that match TRBD2. CDR1 and CDR2 (germline): SEHNR, FQNEAQ (reference sequence). This CDR3 region has 17 residues. The V gene end was trimmed by 4 bases and the J gene end by 2 bases; junction bases not matched to a gene: 7. CDR3 sequence: CASSSTLAGGAYNEQFF. CDR3 in DNA: TGTGCCAGCAGCTCCACCCTAGCGGGAGGCGCCTACAATGAGCAGTTCTTC.

This clone was seen more than once but under ten times. The chain carries TRBV18 and TRBJ1-1; no definite D call. This CDR3 has 13 amino acids. Per the germline V gene, CDR1 is KGHSH and CDR2 is LQKENI. V lost 3 bases and J lost 4, with 9 bases in between. The CDR3 DNA reads TGTGCCAGCTCACCGGAGATACTCACTGAAGCTTTCTTT. Protein sequence: CASSPEILTEAFF. Full variable domain (missing parts from reference TRBV18 and TRBJ1-1): NAGVMQNPRHLVRRRGQEARLRCSPMKGHSHVYWYRQLPEEGLKFMVYLQKENIIDESGMPKERFSAEFPKEGPSILRIQQVVRGDSAAYFCASSPEILTEAFFGQGTRLTVV.